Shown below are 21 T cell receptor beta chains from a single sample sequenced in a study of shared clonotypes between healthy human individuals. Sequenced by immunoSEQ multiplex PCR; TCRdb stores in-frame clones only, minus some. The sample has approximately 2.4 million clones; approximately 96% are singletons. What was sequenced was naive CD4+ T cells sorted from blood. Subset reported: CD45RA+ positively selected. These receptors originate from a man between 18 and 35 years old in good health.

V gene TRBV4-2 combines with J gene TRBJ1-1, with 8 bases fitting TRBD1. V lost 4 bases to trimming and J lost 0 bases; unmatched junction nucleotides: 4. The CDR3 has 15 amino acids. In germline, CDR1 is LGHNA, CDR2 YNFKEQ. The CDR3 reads CASSPGTGMNTEAFF. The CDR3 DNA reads TGTGCCAGCAGCCCCGGGACAGGAATGAACACTGAAGCTTTCTTT.

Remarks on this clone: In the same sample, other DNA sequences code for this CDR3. For the CDR3, the DNA is TGTGCCAGCAGCGTAGATTCGCGGCCAGATACGCAGTATTTT. As protein: CASSVDSRPDTQYF. The chain links TRBV9 to TRBJ2-3; D uncertain. The CDR3 runs to 14 residues. Looked up from germline, CDR1 is SGDLS and CDR2 is YYNGEE. Trimming stripped 0 bases from V and 4 bases from J, with 9 bases between.

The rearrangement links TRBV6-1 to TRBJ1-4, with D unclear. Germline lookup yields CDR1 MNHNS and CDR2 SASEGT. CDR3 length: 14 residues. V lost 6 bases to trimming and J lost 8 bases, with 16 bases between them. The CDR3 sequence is CASSGAETWEKLFF. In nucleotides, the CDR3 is TGTGCCAGCAGCGGAGCGGAGACGTGGGAAAAACTGTTTTTT.

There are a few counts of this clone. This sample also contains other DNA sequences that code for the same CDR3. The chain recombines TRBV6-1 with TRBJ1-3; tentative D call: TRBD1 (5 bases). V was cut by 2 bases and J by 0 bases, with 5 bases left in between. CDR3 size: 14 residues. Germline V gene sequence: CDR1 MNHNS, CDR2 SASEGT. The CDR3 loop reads CASSEQGSGNTIYF. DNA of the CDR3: TGTGCCAGCAGTGAACAGGGCTCTGGAAACACCATATATTTT.

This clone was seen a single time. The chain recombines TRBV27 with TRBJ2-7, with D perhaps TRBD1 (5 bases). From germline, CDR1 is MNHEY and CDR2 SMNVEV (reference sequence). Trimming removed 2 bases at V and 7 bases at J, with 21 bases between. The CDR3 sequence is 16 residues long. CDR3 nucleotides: TGTGCCAGCAGTTTAAAACCACTCCCGACAGTGGGAGAGCAGTACTTC. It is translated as CASSLKPLPTVGEQYF.

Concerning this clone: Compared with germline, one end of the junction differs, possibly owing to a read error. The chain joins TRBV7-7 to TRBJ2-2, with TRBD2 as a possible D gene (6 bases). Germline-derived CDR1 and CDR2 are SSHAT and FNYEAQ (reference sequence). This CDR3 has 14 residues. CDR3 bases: TGTGCTAGCAGCCGAGCGGGGAACACCGGGGAGCTGTTTTTT. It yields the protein CASSRAGNTGELFF.

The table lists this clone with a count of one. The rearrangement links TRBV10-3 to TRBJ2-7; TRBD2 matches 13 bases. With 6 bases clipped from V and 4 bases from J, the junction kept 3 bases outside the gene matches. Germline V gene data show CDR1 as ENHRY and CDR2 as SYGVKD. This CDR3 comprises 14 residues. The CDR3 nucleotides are TGTGCCATCAGATGGACTAGCGGGAGTTACGAGCAGTACTTC. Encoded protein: CAIRWTSGSYEQYF.

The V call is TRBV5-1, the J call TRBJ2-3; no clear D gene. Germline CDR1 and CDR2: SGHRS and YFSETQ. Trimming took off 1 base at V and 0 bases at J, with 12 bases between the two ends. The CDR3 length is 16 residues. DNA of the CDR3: TGCGCCAGCAGCTTGCACCTACTGAGTAGCACAGATACGCAGTATTTT. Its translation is CASSLHLLSSTDTQYF.

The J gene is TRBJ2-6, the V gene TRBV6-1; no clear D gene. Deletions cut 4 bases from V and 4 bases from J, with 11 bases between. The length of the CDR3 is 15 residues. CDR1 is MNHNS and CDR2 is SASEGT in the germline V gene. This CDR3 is CASSAGWAGANVLTF. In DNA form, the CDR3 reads TGTGCCAGCAGTGCCGGGTGGGCGGGGGCCAACGTCCTGACTTTC.

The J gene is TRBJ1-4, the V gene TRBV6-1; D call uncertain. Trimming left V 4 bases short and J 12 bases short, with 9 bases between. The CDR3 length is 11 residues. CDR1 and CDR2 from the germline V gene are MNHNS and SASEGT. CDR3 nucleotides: TGTGCCAGCAGTGTTTTCGGGGAACTGTTTTTT. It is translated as CASSVFGELFF.

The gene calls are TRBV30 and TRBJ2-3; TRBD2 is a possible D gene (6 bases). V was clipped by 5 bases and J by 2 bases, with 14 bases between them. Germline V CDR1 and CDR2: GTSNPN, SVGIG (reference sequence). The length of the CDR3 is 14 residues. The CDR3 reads CAWGLGGDTDTQYF. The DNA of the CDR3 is TGTGCCTGGGGTCTTGGCGGGGACACAGATACGCAGTATTTT.

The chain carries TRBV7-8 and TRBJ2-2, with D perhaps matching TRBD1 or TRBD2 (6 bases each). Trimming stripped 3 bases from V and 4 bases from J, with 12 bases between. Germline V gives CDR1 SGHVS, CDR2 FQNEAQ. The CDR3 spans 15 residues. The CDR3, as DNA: TGTGCCAGCAGCTTGGCGAAGGGGGGCACCGGGGAGCTGTTTTTT. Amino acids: CASSLAKGGTGELFF. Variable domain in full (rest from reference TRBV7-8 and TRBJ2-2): GAGVSQSPRYKVAKRGQDVALRCDPISGHVSLFWYQQALGQGPEFLTYFQNEAQLDKSGLPSDRFFAERPEGSVSTLKIQRTQQEDSAVYLCASSLAKGGTGELFFGEGSRLTVL.

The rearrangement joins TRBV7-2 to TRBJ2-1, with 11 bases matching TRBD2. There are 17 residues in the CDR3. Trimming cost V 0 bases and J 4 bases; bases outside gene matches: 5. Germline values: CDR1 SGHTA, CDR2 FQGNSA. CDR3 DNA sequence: TGTGCCAGCAGCTTAGCCCCGACTAGCGGGGCTTACAATGAGCAGTTCTTC. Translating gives CASSLAPTSGAYNEQFF. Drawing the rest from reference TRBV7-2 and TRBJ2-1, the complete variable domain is GAGVSQSPSNKVTEKGKDVELRCDPISGHTALYWYRQSLGQGLEFLIYFQGNSAPDKSGLPSDRFSAERTGGSVSTLTIQRTQQEDSAVYLCASSLAPTSGAYNEQFFGPGTRLTVL.

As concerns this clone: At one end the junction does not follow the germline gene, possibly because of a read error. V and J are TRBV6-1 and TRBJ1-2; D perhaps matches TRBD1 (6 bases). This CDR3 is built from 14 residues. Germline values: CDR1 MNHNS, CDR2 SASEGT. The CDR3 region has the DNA TGTGCCAGCAATGAAATCCGGGACACTTATGGCTACACCTTC. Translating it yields CASNEIRDTYGYTF.

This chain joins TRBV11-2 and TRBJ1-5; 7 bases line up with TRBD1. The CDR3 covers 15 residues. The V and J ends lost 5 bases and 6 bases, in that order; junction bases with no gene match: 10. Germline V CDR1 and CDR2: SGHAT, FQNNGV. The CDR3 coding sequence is TGTGCCAGCAGCCCCTATGGAGGGGGCGGTCAGCCCCAGCATTTT. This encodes CASSPYGGGGQPQHF.

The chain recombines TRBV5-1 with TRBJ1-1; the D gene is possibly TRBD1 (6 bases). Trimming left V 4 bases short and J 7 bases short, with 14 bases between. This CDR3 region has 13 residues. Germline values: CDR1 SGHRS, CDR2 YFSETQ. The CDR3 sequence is CASSPTGNYEAFF. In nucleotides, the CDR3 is TGCGCCAGCAGCCCAACAGGGAATTATGAAGCTTTCTTT.

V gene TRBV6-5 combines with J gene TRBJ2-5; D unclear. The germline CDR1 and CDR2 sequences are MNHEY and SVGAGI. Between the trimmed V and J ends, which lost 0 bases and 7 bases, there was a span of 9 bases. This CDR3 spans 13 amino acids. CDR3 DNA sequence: TGTGCCAGCAGTTACTCCATGGGTGGGACCCAGTACTTC. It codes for CASSYSMGGTQYF.

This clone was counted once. CDR3 loop: CASSPPDRADYEQYF. The CDR3 coding sequence is TGTGCCAGCAGTCCCCCGGACAGGGCGGATTACGAGCAGTACTTC. The chain links TRBV28 to TRBJ2-7; 8 bases are shared with TRBD1. The CDR3 length is 15 residues. The V gene end was trimmed by 5 bases and the J gene end by 4 bases; junction bases not matched to a gene: 10. Germline V gene data show CDR1 as MDHEN and CDR2 as SYDVKM.

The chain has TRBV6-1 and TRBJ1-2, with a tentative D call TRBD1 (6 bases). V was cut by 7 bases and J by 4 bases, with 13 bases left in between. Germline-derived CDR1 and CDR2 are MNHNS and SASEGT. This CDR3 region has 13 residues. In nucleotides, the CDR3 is TGTGCCAGCAACAATGACAGGTCCTATGGCTACACCTTC. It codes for CASNNDRSYGYTF.

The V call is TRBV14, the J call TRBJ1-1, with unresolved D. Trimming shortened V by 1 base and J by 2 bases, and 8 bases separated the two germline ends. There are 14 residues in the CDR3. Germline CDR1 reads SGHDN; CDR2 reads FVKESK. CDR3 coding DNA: TGTGCCAGCAGCCAAGGGTCCCCCAACACTGAAGCTTTCTTT. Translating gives CASSQGSPNTEAFF.

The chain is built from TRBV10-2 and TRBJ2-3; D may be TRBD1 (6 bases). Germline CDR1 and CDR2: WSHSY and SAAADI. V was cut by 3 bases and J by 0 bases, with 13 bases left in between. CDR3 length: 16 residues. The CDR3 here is CASSEWTATSTDTQYF. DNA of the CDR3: TGCGCCAGCAGTGAATGGACAGCAACTAGCACAGATACGCAGTATTTT.